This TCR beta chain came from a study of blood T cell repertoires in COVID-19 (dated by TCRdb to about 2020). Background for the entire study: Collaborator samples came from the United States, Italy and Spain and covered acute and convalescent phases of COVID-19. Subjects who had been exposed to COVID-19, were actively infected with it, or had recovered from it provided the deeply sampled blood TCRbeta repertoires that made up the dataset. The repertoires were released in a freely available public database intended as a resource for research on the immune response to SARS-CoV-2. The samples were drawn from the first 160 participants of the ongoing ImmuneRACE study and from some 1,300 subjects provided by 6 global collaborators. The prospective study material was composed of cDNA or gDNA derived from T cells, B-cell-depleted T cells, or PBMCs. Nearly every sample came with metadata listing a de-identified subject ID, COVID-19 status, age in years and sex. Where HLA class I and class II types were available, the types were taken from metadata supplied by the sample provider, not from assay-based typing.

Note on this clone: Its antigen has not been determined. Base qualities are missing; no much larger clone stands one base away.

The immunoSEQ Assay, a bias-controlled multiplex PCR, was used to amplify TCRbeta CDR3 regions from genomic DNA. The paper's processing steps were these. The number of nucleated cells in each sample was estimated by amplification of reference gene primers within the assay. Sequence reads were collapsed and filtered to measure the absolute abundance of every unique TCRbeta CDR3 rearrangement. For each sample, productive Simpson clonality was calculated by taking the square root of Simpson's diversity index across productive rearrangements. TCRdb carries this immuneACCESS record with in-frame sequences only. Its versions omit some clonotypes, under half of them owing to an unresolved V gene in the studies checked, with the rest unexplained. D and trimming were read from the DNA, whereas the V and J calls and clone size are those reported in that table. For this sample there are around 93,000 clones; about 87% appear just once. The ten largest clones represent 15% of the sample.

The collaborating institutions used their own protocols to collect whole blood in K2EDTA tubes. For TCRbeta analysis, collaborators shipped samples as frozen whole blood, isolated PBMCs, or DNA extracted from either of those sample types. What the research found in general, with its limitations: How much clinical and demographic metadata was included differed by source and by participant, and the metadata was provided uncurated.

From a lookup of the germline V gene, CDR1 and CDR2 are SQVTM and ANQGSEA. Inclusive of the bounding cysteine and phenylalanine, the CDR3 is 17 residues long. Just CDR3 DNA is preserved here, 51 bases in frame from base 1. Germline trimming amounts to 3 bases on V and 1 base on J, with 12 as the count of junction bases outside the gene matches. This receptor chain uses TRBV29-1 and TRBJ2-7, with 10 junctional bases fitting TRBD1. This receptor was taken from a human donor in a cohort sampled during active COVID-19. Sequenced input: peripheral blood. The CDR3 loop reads CSVDSSSRGQGSYEQYF. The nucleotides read TGCAGCGTTGATTCTTCCTCCCGGGGACAGGGGTCCTACGAGCAGTACTTC.